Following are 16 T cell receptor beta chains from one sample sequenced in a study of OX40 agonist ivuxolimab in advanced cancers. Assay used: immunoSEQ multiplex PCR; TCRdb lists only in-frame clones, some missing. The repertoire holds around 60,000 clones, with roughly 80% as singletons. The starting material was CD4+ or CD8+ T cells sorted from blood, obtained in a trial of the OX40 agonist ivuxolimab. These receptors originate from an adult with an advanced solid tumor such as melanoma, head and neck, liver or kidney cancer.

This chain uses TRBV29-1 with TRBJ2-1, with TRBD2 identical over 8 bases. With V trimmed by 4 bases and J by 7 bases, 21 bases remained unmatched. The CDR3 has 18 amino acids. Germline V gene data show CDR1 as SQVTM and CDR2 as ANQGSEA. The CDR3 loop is CSVVGQHLGTRGRNEQFF. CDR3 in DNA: TGCAGCGTTGTAGGACAGCACCTGGGGACTAGGGGTAGGAATGAGCAGTTCTTC.

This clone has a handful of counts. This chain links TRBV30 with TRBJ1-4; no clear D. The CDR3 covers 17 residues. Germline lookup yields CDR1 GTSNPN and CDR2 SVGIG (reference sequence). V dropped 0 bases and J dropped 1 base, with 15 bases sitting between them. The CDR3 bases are TGTGCCTGGAGTGTACGGGGAGCTATTGGAACTAATGAAAAACTGTTTTTT. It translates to CAWSVRGAIGTNEKLFF.

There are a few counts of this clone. This chain's CDR3 is CASSKDPFVVLTQYF. The CDR3 DNA reads TGCGCCAGCAGCAAGGACCCGTTTGTAGTTTTGACCCAGTACTTC. The rearrangement links TRBV5-1 to TRBJ2-5; no definite D call. The CDR3 consists of 15 residues. With 4 bases removed from V and 7 bases from J, the gap between germline ends came to 20 bases. Germline-derived CDR1 and CDR2 are SGHRS and YFSETQ.

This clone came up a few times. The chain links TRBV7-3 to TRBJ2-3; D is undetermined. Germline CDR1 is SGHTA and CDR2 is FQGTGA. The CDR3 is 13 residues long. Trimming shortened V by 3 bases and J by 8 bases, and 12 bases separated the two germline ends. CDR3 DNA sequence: TGTGCCAGCAGCTTCTCAGCGTCCGGTACGCAGTATTTT. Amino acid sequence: CASSFSASGTQYF.

CDR3 coding DNA: TGTGCCAGCAGTGAATCTAGCGGGCACCCGAGCTACGAGCAGTACGTC. The encoded protein is CASSESSGHPSYEQYV. This chain uses TRBV6-1 with TRBJ2-7; 8 bases are shared with TRBD2. V shed 2 bases, J shed 3 bases, and the junction held 9 bases outside the gene matches. Germline CDR1 MNHNS, CDR2 SASEGT. The CDR3 is 16 amino acids.

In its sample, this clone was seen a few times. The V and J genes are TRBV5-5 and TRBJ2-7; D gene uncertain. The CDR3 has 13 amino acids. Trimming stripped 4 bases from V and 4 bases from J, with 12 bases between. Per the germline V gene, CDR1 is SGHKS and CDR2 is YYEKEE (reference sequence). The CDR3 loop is CASSEGNLYEQYF. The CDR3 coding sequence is TGTGCCAGCAGCGAAGGGAACCTTTACGAGCAGTACTTC.

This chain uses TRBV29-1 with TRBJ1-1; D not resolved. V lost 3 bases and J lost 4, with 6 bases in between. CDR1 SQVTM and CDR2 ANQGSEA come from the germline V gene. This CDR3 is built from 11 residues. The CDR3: CSVDSITEAFF. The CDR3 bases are TGCAGCGTTGATAGCATCACTGAAGCTTTCTTT.

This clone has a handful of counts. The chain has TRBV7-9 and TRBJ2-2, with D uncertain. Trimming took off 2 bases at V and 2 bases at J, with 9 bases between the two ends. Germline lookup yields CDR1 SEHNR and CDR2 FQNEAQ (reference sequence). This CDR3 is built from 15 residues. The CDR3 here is CASSLYAGNTGELFF. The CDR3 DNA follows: TGTGCCAGCAGCTTATACGCCGGTAACACCGGGGAGCTGTTTTTT. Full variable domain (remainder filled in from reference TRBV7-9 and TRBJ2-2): DTGVSQNPRHKITKRGQNVTFRCDPISEHNRLYWYRQTLGQGPEFLTYFQNEAQLEKSRLLSDRFSAERPKGSFSTLEIQRTEQGDSAMYLCASSLYAGNTGELFFGEGSRLTVL.

The CDR3 reads CASSFLASSYNEQFF. Here the CDR3 DNA reads TGTGCCAGCAGCTTTCTAGCGAGCTCCTACAATGAGCAGTTCTTC. The chain carries TRBV7-9 and TRBJ2-1; maybe TRBD2 (6 bases). Trimming removed 3 bases at V and 0 bases at J, with 9 bases between. Germline V CDR1 and CDR2: SEHNR, FQNEAQ (reference sequence). The CDR3 consists of 15 residues.

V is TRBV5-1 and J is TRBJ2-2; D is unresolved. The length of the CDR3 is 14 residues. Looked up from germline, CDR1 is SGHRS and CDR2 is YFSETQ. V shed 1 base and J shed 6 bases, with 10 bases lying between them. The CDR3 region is CASSLTGVPGELFF. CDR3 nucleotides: TGCGCCAGCAGCTTGACTGGGGTACCCGGGGAGCTGTTTTTT.

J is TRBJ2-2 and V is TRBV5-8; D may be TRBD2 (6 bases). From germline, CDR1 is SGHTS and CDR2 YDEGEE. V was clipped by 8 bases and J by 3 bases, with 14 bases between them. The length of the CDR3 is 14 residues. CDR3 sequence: CARTRRADTGELFF. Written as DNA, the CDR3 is TGTGCCAGGACTCGGAGGGCCGACACCGGGGAGCTGTTTTTT.

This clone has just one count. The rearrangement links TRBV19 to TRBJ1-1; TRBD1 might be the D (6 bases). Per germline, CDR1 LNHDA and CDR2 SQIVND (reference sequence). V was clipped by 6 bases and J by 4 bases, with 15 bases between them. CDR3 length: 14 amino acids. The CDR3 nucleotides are TGTGCCAGTAGGATTCGACAGGTCGGCACTGAAGCTTTCTTT. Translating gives CASRIRQVGTEAFF.

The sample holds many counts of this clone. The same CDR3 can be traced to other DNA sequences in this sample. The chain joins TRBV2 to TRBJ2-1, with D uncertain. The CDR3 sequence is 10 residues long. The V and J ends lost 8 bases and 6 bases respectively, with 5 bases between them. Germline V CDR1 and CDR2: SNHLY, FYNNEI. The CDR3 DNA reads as TGTGCCAGCGGCGGCAATGAGCAGTTCTTC. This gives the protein CASGGNEQFF.

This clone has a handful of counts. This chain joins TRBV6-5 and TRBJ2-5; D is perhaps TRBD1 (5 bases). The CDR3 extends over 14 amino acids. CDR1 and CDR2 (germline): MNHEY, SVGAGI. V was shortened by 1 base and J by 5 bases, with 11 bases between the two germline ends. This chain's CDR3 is CASSYWGSEETQYF. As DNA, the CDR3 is TGTGCCAGCAGTTACTGGGGCAGCGAGGAGACCCAGTACTTC.

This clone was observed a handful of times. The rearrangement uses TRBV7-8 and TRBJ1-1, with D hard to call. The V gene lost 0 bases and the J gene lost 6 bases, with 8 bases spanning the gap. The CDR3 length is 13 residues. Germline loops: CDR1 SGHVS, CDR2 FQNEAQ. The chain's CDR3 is CASSLAGGPEAFF. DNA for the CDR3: TGTGCCAGCAGCTTAGCGGGCGGACCTGAAGCTTTCTTT.

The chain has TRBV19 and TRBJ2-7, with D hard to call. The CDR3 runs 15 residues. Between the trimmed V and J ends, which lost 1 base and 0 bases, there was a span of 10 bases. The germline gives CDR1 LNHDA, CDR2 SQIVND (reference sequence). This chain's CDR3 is CASSIGAVPSYEQYF. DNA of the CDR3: TGTGCCAGTAGTATAGGCGCAGTACCCTCCTACGAGCAGTACTTC.